The following is a T cell receptor (beta chain) sequence with its context. This receptor's antigen is unknown. Per-base qualities were not stored, and no clone one base away is much larger. The record originates from a study of regulatory T cells in long-lasting Graves disease (dated by TCRdb to the early 2020s). Study-level background: Antithyroid drugs had been taken for less than 3 months by newly diagnosed Graves' disease patients. This study used TCR sequencing and RNA sequencing of peripheral blood to compare persistent Graves' disease patients against newly diagnosed Graves' disease patients. TCR sequencing covered some 13 persistent and around 20 newly diagnosed Graves' disease patients, 33 samples in total. The study took place in China and was registered as a clinical trial.

Library construction relied on multiplex PCR. This sample was sequenced with an Illumina HiSeq 4000. CDR3 regions were amplified by Arm-PCR with iRepertoire HTBI primers to construct TCR beta libraries. Before sequencing, the PCR products underwent gel purification. Per the original workflow: Gene usage analysis of CDR3 amino acid clonotypes used the approximately 62 TRBV and some 15 TRBJ segments found across samples. Filtered high-quality paired reads were merged into contigs using COPE and FqMerger. BLAST was used to align contigs to IMGT TRBV, TRBD and TRBJ reference genes, and CDR3 was defined according to IMGT. Highly expanded clones were defined as clonotypes with a frequency above 0.1%. Shannon entropy served as the measure of repertoire diversity, while the Gini coefficient captured V-J evenness. Clonotypes shared by more than one individual were considered public. The public reads were quality trimmed at Q25 with fastp and then assembled into clones with MiXCR by TCRdb, keeping productive beta chains. Entries are consolidated by CDR3 protein sequence, retaining the most common genes and DNA. These V and J calls rely on TCRdb rather than the paper's analysis. Within this sample are roughly 440,000 distinct CDR3 sequences, with about 15% of them counted one time only. In total, the top ten clones hold about a quarter of the sample.

What the authors observed across the whole study: TRBV28, TRBJ1-2 and TRBJ2-5 were preferentially used in persistent disease, while TRBV20-1 and TRBJ2-1 were favored in newly diagnosed disease. Compared with newly diagnosed patients, persistent Graves' disease patients had lower TCR Shannon entropy and fewer highly expanded clones, which suggests clonal expansion. Sequencing and analysis were restricted to the TCR beta chain. The small sample size was acknowledged by the authors as a limitation that may reduce accuracy. A larger number of public clonotypes was shared among persistent patients (under 3,000) than among newly diagnosed patients (roughly 1,000). Peripheral blood alone was examined, since thyroid tissue, which constituted the primary lesion, could not be accessed.

Cut back by 3 bases and 0 bases, the V and J ends lie 14 bases apart. The CDR3 sequence holds 16 residues, the cysteine and phenylalanine included. The entry retains the CDR3 DNA only, 48 bases that are in frame from base 1. The CDR1 and CDR2 encoded by the germline V gene (reference sequence) are LGHDT and YNNKEL. The time point label corresponds to: newly diagnosed GD, antithyroid drugs for less than 3 months. For both TCR sequencing and RNA sequencing, RNA was extracted from PBMCs using TRIzol. Graves' disease was diagnosed according to American Thyroid Association guidelines. Patients were recruited from an endocrinology department in Xi'an, China. Each patient gave approximately 10 milliliters of peripheral blood, collected in an EDTA anticoagulant tube. Ficoll Paque Plus density gradient separation was used to isolate PBMCs, and no further T cell sorting was done. An Agilent 2100 Bioanalyzer and agarose gel were used to check RNA quality, and a NanoDrop 2000 was used to measure RNA concentration.

Another study also made use of these data, one on T cells in Graves' hyperthyroidism and ophthalmopathy. As the second study states: A patient counted as having stable Graves' hyperthyroidism if no progression to ophthalmopathy occurred over 18 months of follow-up. Hyperthyroidism patients were aged 18 to 65 years and newly diagnosed, with disease duration of less than 2 months. Exclusion was applied to patients with uncontrolled infections, other autoimmune diseases, pregnancy or lactation. Clinical symptoms, serum thyroxine and TRAb, thyroid ultrasound, and orbital computed tomography formed the basis for the diagnoses. The first round of RT-PCR for the TCR CDR3 was performed with the HTBI primer set and the Qiagen OneStep RT-PCR kit. Most expanded thyroid clonotypes (frequency above 0.001) were also detected in blood, suggesting blood repertoires may reflect thyroid immune responses. In cross-validation, a model built on a 13 V-J signature told ophthalmopathy apart from stable hyperthyroidism with 87.88% sensitivity and around 83% specificity, and in testing the same model reached 80%/75%. During validation, the model predicted progression to ophthalmopathy a median of around 6 months ahead of onset, with almost 71% sensitivity and 72.22% specificity. TCR V-J signatures able to tell the groups apart were searched for in a discovery cohort of some 97 patients, of whom 43 had Graves' ophthalmopathy and 57 had stable Graves' hyperthyroidism. Prospective prediction of ophthalmopathy was tested in an independent validation cohort consisting of 18 to 20 hyperthyroidism patients and over 15 patients who later progressed to ophthalmopathy. The 90 or so discovery patients were randomly split 7:3 into training and test sets. In addition, the study compared T-cell repertoires in thyroid tissue and in blood from roughly six Graves' hyperthyroidism patients. Following sampling, methimazole starting at 30 mg daily was given to hyperthyroidism patients, and high-dose intravenous methylprednisolone was given to ophthalmopathy patients. The libraries were constructed in a second round of multiplex PCR and then size-selected and purified. The libraries were sequenced on an Illumina HiSeq2000 using paired-end 100 bp reads. Raw data were processed with SOAPnuke, discarding reads with adapters, uncalled bases, mean Phred below 15, or no exact constant-primer or identifier match. COPE v1.2.5 was used to merge high-quality paired reads, and clonotypes were defined as unique nucleotide sequences. MiTCR v1.1 was used to align clonotypes to the IMGT TRBV, TRBD and TRBJ reference segments. Analysis was restricted to V-J combinations with a frequency above 0.0001, which covered 98% to 99.2% of repertoires. The TCS score was defined as the ratio of F50 (clonal expansion) to E x V (chaos), calculated using BLOSUM62-based TCRdist between CDR3 peptides within each V-J. Welch's t-statistics and random forest reduced around 550 V-J features to roughly 13, which were used in a naive Bayes classifier (R e1071). Sample size was not statistically predetermined, and investigators were not blinded to group allocation. The paper describes TCR Vbeta CDR3 sequencing of around 130 peripheral blood samples, made up of roughly 45 ophthalmopathy patients, more than 70 hyperthyroidism patients and roughly 17 progressor patients.

The receptor comes from a woman aged 18-29 years with Graves disease. Donor details come from another sample of the same person, matched by shared clones. Recombination linked TRBV3-1 to TRBJ2-5; D gene: possibly TRBD2, on 6 matching bases. This material consisted of peripheral blood mononuclear cells (PBMCs), taken at new diagnosis, from a patient treated with antithyroid drugs. CDR3 region: CASSHLGLQNQETQYF. The DNA sequence is TGTGCCAGCAGCCACCTGGGACTCCAAAACCAAGAGACCCAGTACTTC.